This T cell receptor beta chain derives from a study of cytomegalovirus exposure and HLA in healthy donors. Study-level information: A prior study identified 117 million unique TCR beta sequences from roughly 180 million T cells.

About this clone: What it binds is unknown.

CDR3 length: 15 residues. Trimming left V 5 bases short and J 0 bases short, with 10 bases between. Germline V gives CDR1 SGHAT, CDR2 FQNNGV. Findings of the study overall: Reported results showed that the classifier diagnosed cytomegalovirus status with high specificity and sensitivity.

The primer mix had 60 Vbeta and 13 Jbeta primers. In the authors' workflow: Per a later analysis, the number of unique TCR beta chains was 75 million to 90 million, of which around 9.9 million were shared. Some clones are missing from TCRdb's copy, which holds only in-frame ones; the method was immunoSEQ multiplex PCR. V and J calls and clone size come straight from that table; D and trimming were deduced from the DNA. The data show approximately 140,000 clones, roughly 77% seen once. This TCR derives from a human donor in good health. The J gene is TRBJ2-2, the V gene TRBV11-2, with D possibly TRBD2 on 5 matching bases. Input material: PBMCs. The DNA of the CDR3 is TGTGCCAGCAGCCATGGACTGTCGAACACCGGGGAGCTGTTTTTT. This codes for CASSHGLSNTGELFF.